The source of this T cell receptor (beta chain) is a study of T-cell memory formation after mild COVID-19 (dated by TCRdb to the early 2020s). About the full investigation: Most TCR sequence clusters were specific to one of the two donors. The cohort comprised two young, previously healthy adult volunteers, one female and one male. Longitudinal TCRalpha and TCRbeta repertoire sequencing tracked T-cell clones expanding and contracting after mild COVID-19 in two donors.

In the germline V gene, CDR1 corresponds to LGHNA and CDR2 to YSLEER. The CDR3 numbers 15 residues from cysteine through phenylalanine. Only the CDR3 DNA is retained, 45 bases long and in frame from the first base. Cut back by 4 bases and 0 bases, the V and J ends lie 13 bases apart. This clonotype was recorded a few times. The antigen this receptor binds is unknown. Within one base of it there is no much larger clone, and no base qualities were kept. Ficoll-Paque density gradient centrifugation was the method used to isolate PBMCs. Summary of the overall study and its limitations: The detection of some responding clones in pre-infection memory suggests that pre-existing cross-reactive memory T cells joined the SARS-CoV-2 response. Clones contracting from day 15 to 85 had balanced CD4/CD8 phenotypes, while a second wave expanding from day 15 to 37 was biased towards CD4+. Contracting CD4+ clones were located mainly in the CM and EM memory subsets, whereas CD8+ clones were found to be enriched in EMRA. SARS-CoV-2 specificity was not confirmed for the second-wave clones peaking on day 37. Only a couple of mild cases were covered in the study, and larger cohorts including severe cases with pre-infection samples were considered necessary.

Sequencing was performed on an Illumina NovaSeq 6000. TCRalpha and TCRbeta cDNA libraries were constructed by 5'RACE with constant-segment primers, with sample barcodes and unique molecular identifiers being introduced. RNA was extracted from every sample with Trizol reagent. Library amplification was performed in two PCR steps, and a second sample barcode and Illumina TruSeq adapters were introduced in the second step. The libraries were sequenced on an Illumina NovaSeq using 2 x 150 bp paired-end reads. The study's processing was this. Reads were demultiplexed and collapsed into UMI-guided consensus sequences with migec v1.2.7. Using mixcr v2.1.11, the UMI consensuses were aligned to TRA and TRB V and J templates and assembled into clonotypes. Clonotypes were classified as expanded or contracted when called significant by both edgeR and NoisET, with noise models trained on biological replicates. For edgeR calls, the thresholds were a false discovery rate-adjusted p below 0.01 and a log2 fold-change of 1. As an exploratory analysis of dynamics, PCA with hierarchical clustering was applied to max-normalized trajectories of the 1000 most abundant clonotypes. Separately sequenced CD4+ and CD8+ repertoires were used to assign a CD4 or CD8 phenotype to each responding clone. The public reads were reprocessed in TCRdb via fastp at Q25 and MiXCR, keeping in-frame beta chains. Every CDR3 protein is listed once, alongside the most common genes and DNA of its rows. Here the V and J calls rest on TCRdb's processing, not on the authors' analysis. This sample holds 250,000 to 300,000 distinct CDR3 sequences; around 15% were observed only once. Roughly 22% of the sample comes from the top ten.

The clonotype comes from a man younger than 35 who had mild COVID-19 (a few samples of this study predate the infection). The sample titles of this study are shuffled in the database, so cell type and time point are left out; the donor was told from shared clones. The sequence joins TRBV4-3 to TRBJ2-7, and perhaps TRBD1 as D gene, on 6 matching bases. The specimen sequenced was PBMCs or a T cell subset sorted from them (not recorded which). At the DNA level, the sequence is TGCGCCAGCAGCCCCTTCTTGGACAGCTCCTACGAGCAGTACTTC. Translated, this is CASSPFLDSSYEQYF.